This T cell receptor (beta chain) was identified during a study of identical twins. Findings and caveats of the study: Out-of-frame alpha sequences common to twins exhibited a surplus of low generation probability.

Unique molecular identifiers were in the cDNA, with template-switch universal primer binding. MiXCR was run by TCRdb on the 5' RACE reads, yielding one entry per CDR3 protein. The sample has approximately 630,000 distinct CDR3 sequences; under 8.5% are singletons. The CDR3 loop spans 16 amino acids. The germline CDR1 and CDR2 sequences are MGHRA and YSYEKL. Trimming pared 1 base from V and 2 bases from J, leaving 11 bases between. This clonotype was detected a few times. Its antigen remains unknown. These sequences were also reported in another study, on yellow fever vaccine responses in identical twins. Turning to that study: A vaccine T cell response that seemed partly convergent and partly personalized was reported in twins.

This receptor was taken from a woman aged 18 to 35 in good health. The chain has TRBV4-1 and TRBJ2-2; D gene uncertain. The sample was PBMCs. Here the CDR3 reads CASSQVLQKNTGELFF. CDR3 bases: TGCGCCAGCAGCCAAGTCTTACAGAAAAACACCGGGGAGCTGTTTTTT.